Each of the 12 T cell receptor beta chains below was sequenced from the same sample in a study of T cell repertoires in cytomegalovirus infection. Each CDR3 protein is one row after TCRdb ran MiXCR on the reads. The data contain 700,000 to 850,000 distinct CDR3 sequences, about 33% of them singletons. These receptors have no identified antigens. Sequenced here: cultured CD8+ T cells from PBMCs, sampled from culture after CMV antigen stimulation. Every receptor here comes from a human donor in good health (CMV status not recorded). Some clones in this sample may be carry-over from other donors' samples.

This clonotype appeared a single time. The gene calls are TRBV18 and TRBJ1-4, with D unresolved. This CDR3 spans 14 amino acids. Germline assignment: CDR1 KGHSH and CDR2 LQKENI. V lost 1 base and J 6 bases, leaving 9 bases between the germline ends. The CDR3 region is CASSPQGRDEKLFF. CDR3 sequence (DNA): TGTGCCAGCTCACCACAGGGAAGAGATGAAAAACTGTTTTTT. Together with reference TRBV18 and TRBJ1-4, the CDR3 gives the full variable domain: NAGVMQNPRHLVRRRGQEARLRCSPMKGHSHVYWYRQLPEEGLKFMVYLQKENIIDESGMPKERFSAEFPKEGPSILRIQQVVRGDSAAYFCASSPQGRDEKLFFGSGTQLSVL.

This clonotype was picked up a small number of times. The genes are TRBV6-1 and TRBJ2-7; D might be TRBD1 (5 bases). V lost 10 bases and J lost 5, with 21 bases in between. The CDR3 loop spans 14 amino acids. Germline V gene data show CDR1 as MNHNS and CDR2 as SASEGT. The CDR3, as DNA: TGTGCCACGACGCTTGTCCAGGGTAATGACGAGCAGTACTTC. Translating gives CATTLVQGNDEQYF.

This clonotype was picked up a small number of times. V gene TRBV6-1 combines with J gene TRBJ2-4; D is tentatively TRBD1 or TRBD2 (6 bases each). Germline-derived CDR1 and CDR2 are MNHNS and SASEGT. V lost 10 bases and J 3 bases, leaving 16 bases between the germline ends. The CDR3 sequence is 14 residues long. The CDR3 region is CAKRVKGGKNIQYF. CDR3 DNA sequence: TGTGCCAAGCGAGTCAAGGGGGGCAAAAACATTCAGTACTTC.

This clonotype was counted a few times. The chain recombines TRBV12-3 or TRBV12-4 with TRBJ2-1; possibly TRBD1 or TRBD2 for D (5 bases each). The CDR3 is 14 residues long. V gave up 8 bases and J gave up 0 bases, with 11 bases separating them. CDR3 bases: TGTGCCAGCCGGGGCCTGAGCTCCTACAATGAGCAGTTCTTC. Translated: CASRGLSSYNEQFF.

V gene TRBV7-8 combines with J gene TRBJ2-3; unclear D gene. Looked up from germline, CDR1 is SGHVS and CDR2 is FQNEAQ. Trimming took off 6 bases at V and 0 bases at J, with 13 bases between the two ends. This CDR3 has 15 amino acids. In nucleotides, the CDR3 is TGTGCCAGCAGTTCGGTGGCTAGGAGCACAGATACGCAGTATTTT. It codes for CASSSVARSTDTQYF.

This clonotype was recorded at least ten times. The chain joins TRBV7-2 to TRBJ2-2; D not resolved. The CDR3 is made up of 11 amino acids. Germline lookup yields CDR1 SGHTA and CDR2 FQGNSA. The V gene lost 6 bases and the J gene lost 7 bases, with 6 bases spanning the gap. The CDR3 loop reads CASRVIGELFF. As DNA, the CDR3 is TGTGCCAGCAGGGTAATCGGGGAGCTGTTTTTT.

The chain uses TRBV6-2 or TRBV6-3 and TRBJ2-5; 8 nucleotides agree with TRBD2. V shed 7 bases, J shed 2 bases, and the junction held 9 bases outside the gene matches. CDR1 is MNHEY and CDR2 is SVGEGT in the germline V gene. The CDR3 is 15 amino acids. The CDR3 sequence is CASTPSTSEQETQYF. DNA of the CDR3: TGTGCCAGCACCCCCTCGACTAGCGAACAAGAGACCCAGTACTTC.

The J gene is TRBJ1-1, the V gene TRBV27; tentatively, D is TRBD1 (5 bases). The CDR3 totals 14 residues. The germline V gene encodes CDR1 MNHEY and CDR2 SMNVEV (reference sequence). The V and J ends lost 7 bases and 0 bases respectively, with 12 bases between them. DNA of the CDR3: TGTGCCAGCATCAGCACCAGGGTGAACACTGAAGCTTTCTTT. Translation: CASISTRVNTEAFF.

The table lists this clonotype with many counts. The chain employs TRBV7-9 and TRBJ2-1, with D uncertain. Trimming shortened V by 5 bases and J by 4 bases, and 12 bases separated the two germline ends. Germline lookup yields CDR1 SEHNR and CDR2 FQNEAQ (reference sequence). There are 14 residues in the CDR3. The CDR3 coding sequence is TGTGCCAGCAGCGAAAATCCCGGGTACAATGAGCAGTTCTTC. This codes for CASSENPGYNEQFF.

This clonotype was counted at least ten times. The chain recombines TRBV7-2 with TRBJ2-1, with a weak D call TRBD1 (5 bases). The length of the CDR3 is 16 residues. CDR1 and CDR2 from the germline V gene are SGHTA and FQGNSA. V lost 2 bases to trimming and J lost 6 bases, with 17 bases between them. For the CDR3, the DNA is TGTGCCAGCAGCTTATTCTTTATCAGGGTGGGCAATGAGCAGTTCTTC. Protein product: CASSLFFIRVGNEQFF.

This clonotype was observed a few times. The rearrangement uses TRBV7-6 and TRBJ1-1, with a tentative D call TRBD1 (5 bases). From germline, CDR1 is SGHVS and CDR2 FNYEAQ. CDR3 length: 18 residues. The V and J ends lost 0 bases and 0 bases respectively, with 17 bases between them. Written as DNA, the CDR3 is TGTGCCAGCAGCTTAGCCTGGCAGGGCGAGGTACTGAACACTGAAGCTTTCTTT. Encoded protein: CASSLAWQGEVLNTEAFF.

This clonotype was found a few times. CDR3 sequence reads: CASSLNENEQYV. CDR3 DNA: TGTGCCAGCAGCTTGAATGAAAACGAGCAGTACGTC. V gene TRBV5-4 combines with J gene TRBJ2-7; unclear D gene. The V end lost 1 base, the J end lost 5 bases, and 7 bases lay between the germline ends. This CDR3 is built from 12 residues. Germline V gives CDR1 SGHNT, CDR2 YYREEE (reference sequence).